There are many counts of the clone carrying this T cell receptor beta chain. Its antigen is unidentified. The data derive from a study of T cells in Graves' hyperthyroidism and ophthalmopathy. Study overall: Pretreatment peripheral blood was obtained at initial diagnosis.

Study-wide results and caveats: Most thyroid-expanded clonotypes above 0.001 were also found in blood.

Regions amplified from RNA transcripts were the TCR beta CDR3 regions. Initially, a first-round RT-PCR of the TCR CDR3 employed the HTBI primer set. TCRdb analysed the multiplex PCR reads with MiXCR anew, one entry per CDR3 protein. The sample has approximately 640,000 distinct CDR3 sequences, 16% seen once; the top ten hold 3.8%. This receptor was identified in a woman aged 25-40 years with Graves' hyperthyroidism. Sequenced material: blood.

The CDR3 sequence: CSAVETGQETQYF. Written as DNA, the CDR3 is TGCAGTGCCGTAGAGACAGGACAAGAGACCCAGTACTTC. The chain employs TRBV20-1 and TRBJ2-5; a possible D gene is TRBD1 (6 bases). The CDR3 sequence is 13 residues long. CDR1 and CDR2 (germline): DFQATT, SNEGSKA (reference sequence). V was cut by 6 bases and J by 2 bases, with 13 bases left in between.